One sample yielded the 2 T cell receptor beta chains listed below, sequenced in a study of persistence of HIV-infected CD4 T cells. Anti-CD3/anti-CD28 beads served as a nonspecific positive control stimulus. Responding CD4+ T cells were sorted by upregulation of both CD40 ligand and CD69. Sequencing used immunoSEQ version 4 in survey mode. The table came from immunoSEQ multiplex PCR; TCRdb's copy has only in-frame clones and leaves some out. The data show 43,000 or so clones, around 92% seen once. These TCRs' antigens remain unknown. The sequencing used CD4+ T cells sorted from PBMCs after roughly 20-hour stimulation, collected from a patient who received antiretroviral therapy. Every receptor here comes from an adult man with HIV who was CMV-seropositive.

The chain combines TRBV27 with TRBJ2-7, with D perhaps assigned TRBD1 or TRBD2 (5 bases each). CDR3 length equals 14 residues. V lost 3 bases to trimming and J lost 0 bases, with 9 bases between them. CDR1 is MNHEY, CDR2 SMNVEV, per germline (reference sequence). CDR3 in amino acids: CASSFSDSSYEQYF. The CDR3 nucleotides are TGTGCCAGCAGTTTTAGCGACAGCTCCTACGAGCAGTACTTC.

The V call is TRBV19, the J call TRBJ2-1, with 11 positions matching TRBD1. The germline gives CDR1 LNHDA, CDR2 SQIVND (reference sequence). The CDR3 sequence is 15 residues long. The junction had 10 bases not matched to a gene; V was cut back by 8 bases and J by 7 bases. The CDR3: CASASAGTGGNEQFF. Here the CDR3 DNA reads TGTGCCAGTGCCTCAGCGGGGACAGGGGGGAATGAGCAGTTCTTC.